This TCR beta chain appears in the sequencing data of a study of T cell responses to AZD1222 COVID-19 vaccine. This CDR3 has 13 amino acids. Germline V lookup: CDR1 SNHLY, CDR2 FYNNEI. V shed 10 bases and J 6 bases; nucleotides not matched to a gene: 12. The assay was immunoSEQ multiplex PCR, and TCRdb's table has in-frame clones only and misses some. The sample consists of roughly 100,000 clones, approximately 81% of them appearing once. The chain employs TRBV2 and TRBJ2-7, with 7 positions matching TRBD2. The sample here was peripheral blood, taken on day 0 of AZD1222 vaccination. This clonotype was sampled from an adult in good health. The CDR3 loop is CATNGIQRGEQYF. As DNA, the CDR3 is TGTGCCACCAATGGAATCCAGCGGGGCGAGCAGTACTTC.